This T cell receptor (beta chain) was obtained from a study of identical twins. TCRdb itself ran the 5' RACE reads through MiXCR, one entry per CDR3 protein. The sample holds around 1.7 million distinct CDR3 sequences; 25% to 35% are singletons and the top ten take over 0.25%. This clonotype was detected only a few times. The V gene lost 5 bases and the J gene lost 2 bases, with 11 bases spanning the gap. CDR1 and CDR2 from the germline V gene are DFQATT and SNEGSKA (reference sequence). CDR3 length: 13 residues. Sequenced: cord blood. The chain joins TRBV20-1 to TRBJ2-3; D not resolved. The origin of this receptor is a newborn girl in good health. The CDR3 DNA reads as TGCAGTGCTCTGGATGGGATCACAGATACGCAGTATTTT. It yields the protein CSALDGITDTQYF.